This T cell receptor (beta chain) was documented in a study of cytomegalovirus exposure and HLA in healthy donors. In germline, CDR1 is SGHRS, CDR2 YFSETQ. CDR3 length equals 19 residues. V dropped 2 bases and J dropped 1; count of bases not matched to a gene: 7. Concerning this clone: Its specificity is unknown.

Overall study results and limits: Among donors in an Asian-associated ancestry cluster, a later analysis reportedly found fewer N-insertions than the approximately 700-donor mean. Common viral pathogens were later found to be apparently linked to several of the most significant clusters.

In the PCR, 60 Vbeta and 13 Jbeta primers were used. Data came from immunoSEQ multiplex PCR; TCRdb stores just in-frame clones and leaves some out. The sample contains some 110,000 clones, nearly 80% of which appear only once. The sequenced sample consisted of PBMCs. The clonotype comes from a man aged 60 to 69 in good health and CMV-seropositive. V gene TRBV5-1 combines with J gene TRBJ1-6, with 12 bases lining up with TRBD1. The DNA of the CDR3 is TGCGCCAGCAGCTTACAACCGGGACAGGGGGCTTCCTATAATTCACCCCTCCACTTT. Translation: CASSLQPGQGASYNSPLHF.